The 8 T cell receptor beta chains below all came from one sample that was sequenced in a study of CXCR3-negative and CXCR3-positive naive CD8 T cells. All TRB cDNA libraries came from 5' RACE performed with UMI labels. TCRdb reanalyzed the 5' RACE reads, giving one entry per CDR3 protein sequence and no DNA. The sample holds about 130,000 distinct CDR3 sequences. The sequencing input was naive CXCR3- CD8+ T cells from blood. Subset indicated: CD45RO-CCR7+CD27+CD95- naive CD8+ T cells lacking CXCR3 (TNR3-). All receptors derive from a human donor in good health. Some clones in this sample may be carry-over from other donors' samples.

V usage is TRBV5-1 and J usage is TRBJ1-1. CDR1 and CDR2 (germline): SGHRS, YFSETQ. The CDR3 runs 14 residues. CDR3 region: CASSLASGNTEAFF.

The chain combines TRBV13 with TRBJ2-3. CDR1 and CDR2 from the germline V gene are PRHDT and FYEKMQ (reference sequence). This CDR3 comprises 14 residues. CDR3 residues: CASSSHTTTDTQYF.

The genes are TRBV29-1 and TRBJ2-3; TCRdb gives TRBD2 as the D gene, but with no DNA this cannot be confirmed. Looked up from germline, CDR1 is SQVTM and CDR2 is ANQGSEA. CDR3 length: 17 amino acids. Here the CDR3 reads CSVDGLAGGLSTDTQYF.

The rearrangement uses TRBV4-1 and TRBJ2-7; TCRdb outputs TRBD1, but without DNA this stays unchecked. The CDR3 loop spans 15 amino acids. Germline V lookup: CDR1 MGHRA, CDR2 YSYEKL. The CDR3 sequence: CASSQAQAPVGEQYF.

The J gene is TRBJ1-5, the V gene TRBV20-1. Germline V CDR1 and CDR2: DFQATT, SNEGSKA (reference sequence). The CDR3 spans 16 residues. The CDR3 spells CSARGVGFHSNQPQHF.

The rearrangement links TRBV29-1 to TRBJ2-1; TCRdb proposes TRBD1, but this gene call is untestable without DNA. The CDR3 covers 14 residues. Germline CDR1 is SQVTM and CDR2 is ANQGSEA. CDR3 sequence reads: CSVDSGRGVGEQFF.

CDR3 residues: CASSLVRLAGAYEQYF. The V gene is TRBV7-9, the J gene TRBJ2-7; the D call from TCRdb, TRBD2, cannot be confirmed without DNA. This CDR3 is 16 amino acids long. Germline V gives CDR1 SEHNR, CDR2 FQNEAQ (reference sequence).

The rearrangement joins TRBV9 to TRBJ2-3; TCRdb reports TRBD1, a call that lacks DNA to check it against. From germline, CDR1 is SGDLS and CDR2 YYNGEE. This CDR3 contains 13 residues. The CDR3 loop is CASSVPGTDTQYF.